Listed here are 16 T cell receptor beta chains from one sample, sequenced in a study of blood T cell repertoires in COVID-19. Sequencing was performed with immunoSEQ multiplex PCR; in TCRdb, only in-frame clones are kept and a portion is missing. The sample has 200,000 to 300,000 clones; 81% are singletons. Sample: peripheral blood. The origin of the receptors is a woman of 80 years or more with COVID-19, enrolled during active disease.

V usage is TRBV19 and J usage is TRBJ1-5, with TRBD1 matching over 9 bases. The germline CDR1 and CDR2 sequences are LNHDA and SQIVND (reference sequence). V shed 5 bases, J shed 7 bases, and the junction held 9 bases outside the gene matches. The CDR3 length is 15 residues. The CDR3 nucleotides are TGTGCCAGTAGTGGGGGACAGGGTGGGAGGCAGCCCCAGCATTTT. Its translation is CASSGGQGGRQPQHF.

The J gene is TRBJ2-5, the V gene TRBV2; no clear D. The ends were cut back, 6 bases at V and 5 bases at J, with 7 bases in the middle. The V gene's germline CDR1 is SNHLY and CDR2 FYNNEI. This CDR3 region has 11 residues. CDR3 nucleotide sequence: TGTGCCAGCAGGATACAGGAGACCCAGTACTTC. This sequence encodes CASRIQETQYF.

In this sample, this clone turned up once. The rearrangement joins TRBV5-4 to TRBJ2-2, with a tentative D call TRBD1 (6 bases). Trimming shortened V by 4 bases and J by 1 base, and 20 bases separated the two germline ends. Germline V gene data show CDR1 as SGHNT and CDR2 as YYREEE (reference sequence). The CDR3 is 18 residues long. This chain's CDR3 is CASSPPGTLALNTGELFF. The DNA for the CDR3 is TGTGCCAGCAGCCCCCCCGGGACACTGGCCTTGAACACCGGGGAGCTGTTTTTT. The variable domain in full, completed from reference TRBV5-4 and TRBJ2-2, reads ETGVTQSPTHLIKTRGQQVTLRCSSQSGHNTVSWYQQALGQGPQFIFQYYREEENGRGNFPPRFSGLQFPNYSSELNVNALELDDSALYLCASSPPGTLALNTGELFFGEGSRLTVL.

This chain connects TRBV28 to TRBJ1-1, with 7 nucleotides matching TRBD1. Trimming cost V 10 bases and J 5 bases; bases outside gene matches: 10. The CDR3 has 13 residues. Germline V gene data show CDR1 as MDHEN and CDR2 as SYDVKM. The DNA for the CDR3 is TGTGCCACCTGCCTCCCGACAGGGACTGAAGCTTTCTTT. Protein product: CATCLPTGTEAFF.

V and J are TRBV6-6 and TRBJ2-7; 7 positions agree with TRBD1. Germline V gene lookup returns CDR1 MNHNY and CDR2 SVGAGI (reference sequence). The CDR3 is made up of 13 amino acids. Trimming at V came to 6 bases and at J to 1 base, leaving 3 bases not matched to a gene. CDR3 in DNA: TGTGCCAGCAGAATGACAGGGTCCTACGAGCAGTACTTC. Translating gives CASRMTGSYEQYF.

This clone was recorded a few times. The chain combines TRBV30 with TRBJ1-6, with TRBD1 matching 9 bases. The CDR3 loop spans 16 amino acids. The V segment lost 0 bases and the J segment 9 bases; nucleotides outside the gene matches: 9. Germline lookup yields CDR1 GTSNPN and CDR2 SVGIG (reference sequence). The CDR3 loop is CAWSVRGTGLVSPLHF. DNA of the CDR3: TGTGCCTGGAGTGTACGAGGGACAGGGTTGGTTTCACCCCTCCACTTT.

This chain joins TRBV14 and TRBJ1-2, with a weak D call TRBD1 (6 bases). The CDR3 is 14 residues long. The V end lost 4 bases, the J end lost 1 base, and 10 bases lay between the germline ends. Germline values: CDR1 SGHDN, CDR2 FVKESK. Here the CDR3 DNA reads TGTGCCAGCAGCCGGACAGCGATTAACTATGGCTACACCTTC. It is translated as CASSRTAINYGYTF.

This clone has a handful of counts. This sequence joins TRBV19 and TRBJ2-2, with D tentatively TRBD1 (9 bases). Germline V lookup: CDR1 LNHDA, CDR2 SQIVND (reference sequence). CDR3 length equals 17 residues. V lost 5 bases, J lost 7 bases, and 23 bases lay in between. CDR3 bases: TGTGCCAGTAGTCCAATAGCGGGACAGGGTCGTTTCGGGGAGCTGTTTTTT. Its translation: CASSPIAGQGRFGELFF.

The rearrangement joins TRBV7-2 to TRBJ2-4; TRBD1 matches 8 bases. The trim removed 2 bases at V and 4 bases at J, leaving 4 bases unmatched. The CDR3 runs 15 residues. Germline loops: CDR1 SGHTA, CDR2 FQGNSA. For the CDR3, the DNA is TGTGCCAGCAGCTTACCGACAGGGGTTAAAAACATTCAGTACTTC. This encodes CASSLPTGVKNIQYF.

The gene calls are TRBV18 and TRBJ1-1; TRBD1 aligns across 9 bases. This CDR3 region has 16 residues. The V segment lost 3 bases and the J segment 5 bases; nucleotides outside the gene matches: 10. CDR1 and CDR2 (germline): KGHSH, LQKENI. The CDR3 loop is CASSPWTGERSTEAFF. In DNA, the CDR3 is TGTGCCAGCTCACCTTGGACAGGGGAGAGGTCTACTGAAGCTTTCTTT.

V is TRBV7-8 and J is TRBJ2-1, with 14 bases that match TRBD2. CDR1 SGHVS and CDR2 FQNEAQ come from the germline V gene. Trimming cost V 5 bases and J 14 bases; bases outside gene matches: 2. This CDR3 contains 12 residues. Written as DNA, the CDR3 is TGTGCCAGCAGCCAGACTAGCGGGGGGGAGTTCTTC. This codes for CASSQTSGGEFF.

In this sample, this clone turned up a few times. The chain is built from TRBV6-2 or TRBV6-3 and TRBJ1-2, with D possibly being TRBD1 (6 bases). CDR1 and CDR2 (germline): MNHEY, SVGEGT. The CDR3 contains 12 residues. V lost 5 bases and J lost 4, with 8 bases in between. The CDR3 nucleotides read TGTGCCAGCAGTCCGGACAGCTATGGCTACACCTTC. It yields the protein CASSPDSYGYTF.

The gene calls are TRBV9 and TRBJ2-7; D call uncertain. Deletions cut 3 bases from V and 3 bases from J, with 13 bases between. CDR1 is SGDLS, CDR2 YYNGEE, per germline. CDR3 length: 14 residues. The CDR3 coding sequence is TGTGCCAGCAGCGCCCATCCCCAGGTCTACGAGCAGTACTTC. Amino acids: CASSAHPQVYEQYF.

The chain joins TRBV30 to TRBJ1-5; D is unclear. Trimming took off 0 bases at V and 4 bases at J, with 10 bases between the two ends. The length of the CDR3 is 14 residues. Per the germline V gene, CDR1 is GTSNPN and CDR2 is SVGIG (reference sequence). The DNA for the CDR3 is TGTGCCTGGAGTGTCAATAGCTTTAATCAGCCCCAGCATTTT. It specifies CAWSVNSFNQPQHF.

The gene calls are TRBV6-2 or TRBV6-3 and TRBJ2-4; perhaps TRBD2 as D (6 bases). There are 16 residues in the CDR3. The V gene lost 0 bases and the J gene lost 7 bases, with 16 bases spanning the gap. Germline values: CDR1 MNHEY, CDR2 SVGEGT. The CDR3 nucleotides read TGTGCCAGCAGTTACTCAACGGGGAGTGGAGGGAACATTCAGTACTTC. It encodes CASSYSTGSGGNIQYF.

This clone was observed at least ten times. The CDR3 region is CASATTGYEQYF. The CDR3 region has the DNA TGTGCCAGCGCTACGACAGGGTACGAGCAGTACTTC. This chain links TRBV2 with TRBJ2-7, with 7 bases lining up with TRBD1. V dropped 8 bases and J dropped 4; count of bases not matched to a gene: 5. CDR1 is SNHLY, CDR2 FYNNEI, per germline. The CDR3 is 12 residues long.